This entry describes one T cell receptor beta chain. The CDR3 extends over 14 amino acids. V lost 4 bases and J lost 1, with 8 bases in between. Germline V gene lookup returns CDR1 LNHDA and CDR2 SQIVND (reference sequence). These data come from a study of T cell responses to AZD1222 COVID-19 vaccine. Sequenced by immunoSEQ multiplex PCR; TCRdb stores in-frame clones only, minus some. In the table there are 95,000 to 150,000 clones, roughly 89% of which are singletons. The receptor comes from an adult in good health. The sample consisted of peripheral blood, taken on day 0 of AZD1222 vaccination. The chain carries TRBV19 and TRBJ1-5; TRBD1 might be the D (6 bases). The CDR3 DNA reads as TGTGCCAGTAGTACAGGGGAAAGCAATCAGCCCCAGCATTTT. Translating gives CASSTGESNQPQHF.